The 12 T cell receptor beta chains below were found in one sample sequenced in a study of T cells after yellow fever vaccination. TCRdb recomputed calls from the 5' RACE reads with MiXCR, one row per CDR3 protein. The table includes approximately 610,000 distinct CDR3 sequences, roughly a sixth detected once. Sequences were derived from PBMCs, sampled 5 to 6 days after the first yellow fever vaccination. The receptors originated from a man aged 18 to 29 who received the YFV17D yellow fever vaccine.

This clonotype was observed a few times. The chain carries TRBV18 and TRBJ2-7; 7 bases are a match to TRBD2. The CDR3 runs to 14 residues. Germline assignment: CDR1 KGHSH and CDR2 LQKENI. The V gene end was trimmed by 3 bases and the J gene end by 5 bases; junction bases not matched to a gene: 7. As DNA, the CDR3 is TGTGCCAGCTCACCGGGTCAGGGAGGGCACGAGCAGTACTTC. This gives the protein CASSPGQGGHEQYF.

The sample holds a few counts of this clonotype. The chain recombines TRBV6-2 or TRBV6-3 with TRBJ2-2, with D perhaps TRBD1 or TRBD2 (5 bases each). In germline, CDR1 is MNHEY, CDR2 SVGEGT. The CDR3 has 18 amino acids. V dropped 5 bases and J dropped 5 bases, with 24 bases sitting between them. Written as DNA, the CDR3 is TGTGCCAGCAGTCAATACAGCGACGGGACGGTCGGGACCGGGGAGCTGTTTTTT. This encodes CASSQYSDGTVGTGELFF.

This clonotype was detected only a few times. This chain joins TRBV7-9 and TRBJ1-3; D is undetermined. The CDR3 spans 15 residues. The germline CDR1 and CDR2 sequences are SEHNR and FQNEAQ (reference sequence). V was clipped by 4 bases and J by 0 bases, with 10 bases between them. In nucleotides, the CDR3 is TGTGCCAGCAGCTCCTATCAGAGCTCTGGAAACACCATATATTTT. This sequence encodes CASSSYQSSGNTIYF.

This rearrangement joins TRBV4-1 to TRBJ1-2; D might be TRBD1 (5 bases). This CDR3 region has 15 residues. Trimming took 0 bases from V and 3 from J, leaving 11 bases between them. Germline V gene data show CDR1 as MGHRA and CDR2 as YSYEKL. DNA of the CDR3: TGCGCCAGCAGCCAAGATAGGGGCAGGGACTATGGCTACACCTTC. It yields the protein CASSQDRGRDYGYTF.

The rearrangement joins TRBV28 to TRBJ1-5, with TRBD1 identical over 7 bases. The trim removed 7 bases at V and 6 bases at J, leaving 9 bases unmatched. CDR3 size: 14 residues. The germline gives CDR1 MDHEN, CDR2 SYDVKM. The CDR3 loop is CASTPGGGGQPQHF. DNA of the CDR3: TGTGCCAGCACCCCAGGGGGGGGCGGTCAGCCCCAGCATTTT.

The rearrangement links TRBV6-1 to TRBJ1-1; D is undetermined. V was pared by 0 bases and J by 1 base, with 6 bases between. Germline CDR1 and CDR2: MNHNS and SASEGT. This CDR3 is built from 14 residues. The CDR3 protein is CASSEANGNTEAFF. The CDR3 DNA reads TGTGCCAGCAGTGAAGCTAACGGGAACACTGAAGCTTTCTTT.

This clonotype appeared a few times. The CDR3 loop is CASRRSGSTEAFF. DNA of the CDR3: TGTGCCAGCAGAAGGTCGGGCTCTACTGAAGCTTTCTTT. This chain joins TRBV12-3 or TRBV12-4 and TRBJ1-1; the D is unclear. This CDR3 contains 13 residues. V was trimmed by 6 bases and J by 5 bases, leaving 13 bases between them.

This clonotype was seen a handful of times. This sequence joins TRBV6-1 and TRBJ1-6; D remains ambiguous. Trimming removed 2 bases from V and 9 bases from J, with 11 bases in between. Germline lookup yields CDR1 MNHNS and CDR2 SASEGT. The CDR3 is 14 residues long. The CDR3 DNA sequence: TGTGCCAGCAGTGAAAACCAGAAGGGTTCACCCCTCCACTTT. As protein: CASSENQKGSPLHF.

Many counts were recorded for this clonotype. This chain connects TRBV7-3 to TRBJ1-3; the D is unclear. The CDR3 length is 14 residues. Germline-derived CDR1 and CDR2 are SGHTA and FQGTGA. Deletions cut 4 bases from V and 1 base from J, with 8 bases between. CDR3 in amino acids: CASSSGGSGNTIYF. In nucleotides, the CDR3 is TGTGCCAGCAGCTCAGGTGGATCTGGAAACACCATATATTTT.

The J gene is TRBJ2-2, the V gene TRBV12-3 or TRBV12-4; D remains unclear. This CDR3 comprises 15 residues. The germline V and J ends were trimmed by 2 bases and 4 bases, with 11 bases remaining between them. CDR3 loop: CASSLHGRSTGELFF. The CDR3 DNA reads TGTGCCAGCAGTTTACACGGTAGAAGCACCGGGGAGCTGTTTTTT.

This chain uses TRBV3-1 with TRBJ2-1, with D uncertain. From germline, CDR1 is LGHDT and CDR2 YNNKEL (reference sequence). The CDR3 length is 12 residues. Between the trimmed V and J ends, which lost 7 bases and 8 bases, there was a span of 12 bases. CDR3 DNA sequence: TGTGCCAGCAACTCCGGTCGGGATGAGCAGTTCTTC. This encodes CASNSGRDEQFF.

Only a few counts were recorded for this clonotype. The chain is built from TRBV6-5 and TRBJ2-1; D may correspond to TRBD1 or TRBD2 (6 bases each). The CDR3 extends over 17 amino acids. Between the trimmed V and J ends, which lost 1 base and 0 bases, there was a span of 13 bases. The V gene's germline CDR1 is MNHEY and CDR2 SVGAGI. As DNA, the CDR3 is TGTGCCAGCAGTTACTGGGGGGCTATAGGCTCCTACAATGAGCAGTTCTTC. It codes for CASSYWGAIGSYNEQFF.